This is a list of T cell receptor beta chains from one sample in a study of monozygotic twins with inflammatory bowel disease. From the 5' RACE reads, TCRdb lists one entry per CDR3 protein and no DNA. The clone table shows 150,000 to 200,000 distinct CDR3 sequences, with the ten largest holding 7.4%. Sequencing was done on a sample of blood. The source of these receptors is a human donor with ulcerative colitis or Crohn's disease, or a healthy co-twin of an affected twin (not recorded which). The CDR3 runs from the conserved cysteine through the conserved F or W. The order of the fields is V gene, J gene, CDR3 protein.

TRBV14	TRBJ1-4	CASSQEGTRHGSYEKLFF
TRBV29-1	TRBJ2-2	CSVVGPGRWTGELFF
TRBV6-1	TRBJ2-1	CASSGTSGINEQFF
TRBV5-1	TRBJ1-4	CASSLGRTAAATNEKLFF
TRBV9	TRBJ2-4	CASSGGPRNIQYF
TRBV7-2	TRBJ1-2	CASSLGGRVYGYTF
TRBV5-1	TRBJ1-1	CASSSRDMNTEAFF
TRBV20-1	TRBJ2-5	CSASGLLKENLYF
TRBV5-6	TRBJ1-2	CASSLEKRDSRTNYGYTF
TRBV29-1	TRBJ1-5	CSVGNTDSNQPQHF
TRBV5-1	TRBJ1-1	CASSSRGDANTEAFF
TRBV7-2	TRBJ1-1	CASSVSTGAMNTEAFF
TRBV21-1	TRBJ2-3	CASILQNRWYTHTDTQYF
TRBV28	TRBJ2-3	CASSLSGTNKHTDTQYF
TRBV3-1	TRBJ1-1	CASSPGFLATEAFF
TRBV27	TRBJ1-6	CATRPDFAMGYSPLHF
TRBV3-1	TRBJ2-2	CASSQVSLLANTGELFF
TRBV10-3	TRBJ2-6	CAISIEGTSGANVLTF
TRBV6-2/TRBV6-3	TRBJ1-1	CASSYSHGGRGTEAFF
TRBV6-2/TRBV6-3	TRBJ2-1	CASSDLLTQTPRGIDEQFF
TRBV27	TRBJ2-2	CASIIGSTNTGELFF
TRBV7-8	TRBJ1-6	CASSLVLQGTRNSPLHF
TRBV5-1	TRBJ2-7	CASTADRDEQYF
TRBV5-1	TRBJ2-1	CASSLAYDEQFF
TRBV18	TRBJ2-7	CASSPPGSDYEQYF
TRBV5-1	TRBJ2-7	CASTDSSNEQYF